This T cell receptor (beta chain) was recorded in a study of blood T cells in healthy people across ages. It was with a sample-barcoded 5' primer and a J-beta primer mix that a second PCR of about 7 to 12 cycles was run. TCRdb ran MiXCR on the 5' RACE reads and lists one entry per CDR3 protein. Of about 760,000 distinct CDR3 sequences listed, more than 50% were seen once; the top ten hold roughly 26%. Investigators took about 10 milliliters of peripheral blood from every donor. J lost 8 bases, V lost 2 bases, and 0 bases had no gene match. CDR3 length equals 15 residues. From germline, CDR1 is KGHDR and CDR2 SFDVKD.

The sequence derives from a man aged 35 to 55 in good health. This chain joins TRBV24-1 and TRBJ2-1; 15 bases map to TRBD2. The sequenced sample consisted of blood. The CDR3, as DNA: TGTGCCACCAGTGATTGGACTAGCGGGAGGGATGAGCAGTTCTTC. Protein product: CATSDWTSGRDEQFF.